This entry is about one T cell receptor beta chain. As handled by the study authors: Cell counts per sample came from amplifying reference gene primers. Profiling relied on immunoSEQ multiplex PCR, and the TCRdb table lists in-frame clones only, not all of them. V and J calls and clone size are as listed in that table; D and trimming were resolved from the DNA. The top ten clones hold approximately 7% of a sample with 240,000 or so clones, around 84% of them seen once. The sample originates from a study of blood T cell repertoires in COVID-19. About the study: Material from acute and convalescent COVID-19 was sourced from the United States, Italy and Spain. PBMCs, B-cell-depleted T cells, or T cells provided the cDNA or gDNA that made up the material.

Sequencing was performed on peripheral blood. This receptor was taken from a woman in her 70s with active or convalescent COVID-19.

CDR3 residues: CSPEGTDTQYF. DNA of the CDR3: TGCAGTCCTGAGGGCACAGATACGCAGTATTTT. This chain connects TRBV20-1 to TRBJ2-3, with D uncertain. Germline lookup yields CDR1 DFQATT and CDR2 SNEGSKA (reference sequence). The CDR3 loop spans 11 amino acids. Trimming removed 8 bases at V and 1 base at J, with 7 bases between.